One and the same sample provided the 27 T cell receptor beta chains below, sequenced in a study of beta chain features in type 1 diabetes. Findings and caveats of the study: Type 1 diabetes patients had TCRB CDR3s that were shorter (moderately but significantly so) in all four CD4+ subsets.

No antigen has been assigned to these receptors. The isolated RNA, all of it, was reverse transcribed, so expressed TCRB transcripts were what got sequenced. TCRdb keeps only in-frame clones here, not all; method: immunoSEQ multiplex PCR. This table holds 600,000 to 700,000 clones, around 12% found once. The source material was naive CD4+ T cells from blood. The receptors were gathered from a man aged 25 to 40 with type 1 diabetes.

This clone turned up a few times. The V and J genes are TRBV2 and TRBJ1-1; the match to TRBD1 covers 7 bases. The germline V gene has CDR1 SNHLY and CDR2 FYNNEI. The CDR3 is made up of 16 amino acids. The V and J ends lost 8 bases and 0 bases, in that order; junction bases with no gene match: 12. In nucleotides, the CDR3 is TGTGCCAGCCGGCCAAGAACAGGGGCTATGAACACTGAAGCTTTCTTT. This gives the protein CASRPRTGAMNTEAFF. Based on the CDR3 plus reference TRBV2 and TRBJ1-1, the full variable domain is EPEVTQTPSHQVTQMGQEVILRCVPISNHLYFYWYRQILGQKVEFLVSFYNNEISEKSEIFDDQFSVERPDGSNFTLKIRSTKLEDSAMYFCASRPRTGAMNTEAFFGQGTRLTVV.

The CDR3 DNA is TGTGCCAGCAGCCCCACGGGACTTTGGAACACCGGGGAGCTGTTTTTT. Its translation: CASSPTGLWNTGELFF. The rearrangement joins TRBV7-9 to TRBJ2-2; the D gene is possibly TRBD2 (6 bases). V was pared by 5 bases and J by 1 base, with 14 bases between. The germline V gene has CDR1 SEHNR and CDR2 FQNEAQ (reference sequence). This CDR3 spans 16 amino acids.

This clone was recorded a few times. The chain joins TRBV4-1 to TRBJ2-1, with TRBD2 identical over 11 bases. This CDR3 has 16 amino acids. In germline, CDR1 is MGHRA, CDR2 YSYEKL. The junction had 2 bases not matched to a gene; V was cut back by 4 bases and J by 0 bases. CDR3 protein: CASSLGLAGSYNEQFF. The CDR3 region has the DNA TGCGCCAGCAGCCTTGGACTAGCGGGCTCCTACAATGAGCAGTTCTTC.

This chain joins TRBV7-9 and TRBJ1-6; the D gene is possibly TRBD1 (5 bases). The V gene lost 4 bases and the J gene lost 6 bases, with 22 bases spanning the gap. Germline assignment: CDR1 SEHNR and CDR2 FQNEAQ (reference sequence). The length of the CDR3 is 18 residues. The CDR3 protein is CASSSGTAMEWGNSPLHF. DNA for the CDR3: TGTGCCAGCAGCTCCGGGACCGCCATGGAATGGGGTAATTCACCCCTCCACTTT. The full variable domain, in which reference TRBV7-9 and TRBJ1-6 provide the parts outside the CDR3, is DTGVSQNPRHKITKRGQNVTFRCDPISEHNRLYWYRQTLGQGPEFLTYFQNEAQLEKSRLLSDRFSAERPKGSFSTLEIQRTEQGDSAMYLCASSSGTAMEWGNSPLHFGNGTRLTVT.

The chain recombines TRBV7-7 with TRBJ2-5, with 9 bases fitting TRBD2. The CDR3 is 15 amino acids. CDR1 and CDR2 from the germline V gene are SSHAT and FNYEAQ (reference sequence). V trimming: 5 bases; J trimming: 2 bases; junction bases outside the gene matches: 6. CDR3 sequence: CASSQGTSSQETQYF. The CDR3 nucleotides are TGTGCCAGCAGCCAGGGGACTAGCTCACAAGAGACCCAGTACTTC.

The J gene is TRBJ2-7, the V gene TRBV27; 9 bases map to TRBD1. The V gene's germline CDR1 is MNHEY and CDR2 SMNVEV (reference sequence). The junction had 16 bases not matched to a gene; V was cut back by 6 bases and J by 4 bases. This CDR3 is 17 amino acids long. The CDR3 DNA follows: TGTGCCAGCAGGGAAAGTACAGGGGGCCGGGGGGCTTACGAGCAGTACTTC. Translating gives CASRESTGGRGAYEQYF.

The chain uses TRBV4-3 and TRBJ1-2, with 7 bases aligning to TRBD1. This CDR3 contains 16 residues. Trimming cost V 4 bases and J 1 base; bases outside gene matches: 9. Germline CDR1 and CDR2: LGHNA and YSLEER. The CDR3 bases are TGCGCCAGCAGCCGGGGAAGGACAGGTGATAACTATGGCTACACCTTC. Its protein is CASSRGRTGDNYGYTF.

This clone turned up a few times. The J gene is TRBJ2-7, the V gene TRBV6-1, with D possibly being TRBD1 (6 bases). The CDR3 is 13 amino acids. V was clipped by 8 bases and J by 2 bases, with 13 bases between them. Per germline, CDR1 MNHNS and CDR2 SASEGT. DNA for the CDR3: TGTGCCAGCTCCTGGGACAAAGCCTACGAGCAGTACTTC. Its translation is CASSWDKAYEQYF.

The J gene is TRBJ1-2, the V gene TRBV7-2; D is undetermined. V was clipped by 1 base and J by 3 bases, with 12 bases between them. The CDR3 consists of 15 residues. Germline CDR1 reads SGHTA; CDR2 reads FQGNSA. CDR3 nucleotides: TGTGCCAGCAGCTTAGTTCTGGAGGGCGACTATGGCTACACCTTC. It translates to CASSLVLEGDYGYTF.

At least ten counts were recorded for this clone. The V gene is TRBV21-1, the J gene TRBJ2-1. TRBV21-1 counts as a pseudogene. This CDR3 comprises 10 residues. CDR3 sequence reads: CASSKAPVVF. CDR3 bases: TGTGCCAGCAGCAAAGCCCCTGTGGTCTTC.

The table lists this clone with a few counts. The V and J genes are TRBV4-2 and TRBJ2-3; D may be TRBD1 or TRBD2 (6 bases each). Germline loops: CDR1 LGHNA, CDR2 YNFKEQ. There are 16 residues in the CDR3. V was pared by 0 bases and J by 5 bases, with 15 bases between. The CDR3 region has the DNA TGTGCCAGCAGCCAAGATATAGTCCGGGGGCGAGATACGCAGTATTTT. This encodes CASSQDIVRGRDTQYF.

The CDR3 is CASSQQVGSSENIQYF. CDR3 sequence (DNA): TGCGCCAGCAGTCAACAAGTGGGTTCTAGCGAGAACATTCAGTACTTC. The V gene is TRBV4-3, the J gene TRBJ2-4; possibly TRBD2 for D (6 bases). Germline-derived CDR1 and CDR2 are LGHNA and YSLEER. Deletions cut 6 bases from V and 7 bases from J, with 22 bases between. The CDR3 length is 16 residues.

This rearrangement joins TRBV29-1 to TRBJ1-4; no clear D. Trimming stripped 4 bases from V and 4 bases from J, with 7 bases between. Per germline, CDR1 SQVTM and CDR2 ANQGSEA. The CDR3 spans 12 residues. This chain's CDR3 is CSVGRLNEKLFF. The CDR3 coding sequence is TGCAGCGTTGGTCGCCTTAATGAAAAACTGTTTTTT.

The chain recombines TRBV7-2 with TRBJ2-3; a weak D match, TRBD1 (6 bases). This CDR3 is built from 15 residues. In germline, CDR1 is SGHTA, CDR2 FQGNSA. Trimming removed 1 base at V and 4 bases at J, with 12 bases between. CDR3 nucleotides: TGTGCCAGCAGCTTAGGGGGGCTGTGGGCAGATACGCAGTATTTT. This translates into CASSLGGLWADTQYF.

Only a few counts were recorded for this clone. The CDR3 loop reads CAWSVSGSSGNTIYF. CDR3 sequence (DNA): TGTGCCTGGAGTGTATCTGGCAGTTCTGGAAACACCATATATTTT. V and J are TRBV30 and TRBJ1-3; D remains unclear. There are 15 residues in the CDR3. The germline V and J ends were trimmed by 0 bases and 1 base, with 10 bases remaining between them. Germline assignment: CDR1 GTSNPN and CDR2 SVGIG (reference sequence).

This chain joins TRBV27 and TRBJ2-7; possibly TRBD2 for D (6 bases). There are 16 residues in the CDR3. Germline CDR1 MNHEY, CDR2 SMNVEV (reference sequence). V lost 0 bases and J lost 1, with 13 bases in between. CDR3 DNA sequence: TGTGCCAGCAGTTTATCCTTTCACGGGAGTTCCTACGAGCAGTACTTC. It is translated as CASSLSFHGSSYEQYF.

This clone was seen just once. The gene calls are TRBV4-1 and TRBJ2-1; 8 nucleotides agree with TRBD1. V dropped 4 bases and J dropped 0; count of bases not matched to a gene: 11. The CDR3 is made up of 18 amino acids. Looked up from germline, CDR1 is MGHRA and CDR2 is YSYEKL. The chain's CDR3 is CASSPDRAGRSSYNEQFF. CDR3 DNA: TGCGCCAGCAGCCCGGACAGGGCGGGAAGGAGCTCCTACAATGAGCAGTTCTTC.

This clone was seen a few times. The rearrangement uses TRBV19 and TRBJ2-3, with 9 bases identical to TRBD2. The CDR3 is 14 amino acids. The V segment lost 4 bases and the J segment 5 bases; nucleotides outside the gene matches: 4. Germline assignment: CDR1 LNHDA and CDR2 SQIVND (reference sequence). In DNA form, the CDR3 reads TGTGCCAGTAGTACATTAGCGGGGGAAGATACGCAGTATTTT. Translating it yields CASSTLAGEDTQYF.

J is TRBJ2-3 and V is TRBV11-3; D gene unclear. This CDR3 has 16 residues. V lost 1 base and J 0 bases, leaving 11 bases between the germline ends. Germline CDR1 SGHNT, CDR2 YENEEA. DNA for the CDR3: TGTGCCAGCAGCTTAGCTACAGAGACTAGCACAGATACGCAGTATTTT. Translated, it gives CASSLATETSTDTQYF.

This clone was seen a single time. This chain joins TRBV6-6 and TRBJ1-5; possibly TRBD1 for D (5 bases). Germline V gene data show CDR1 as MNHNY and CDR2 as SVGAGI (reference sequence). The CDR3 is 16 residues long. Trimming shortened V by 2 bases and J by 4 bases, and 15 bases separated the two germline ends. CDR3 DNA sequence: TGTGCCAGCAGTTACCCGACGGCAGGGTGGAATCAGCCCCAGCATTTT. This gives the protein CASSYPTAGWNQPQHF.

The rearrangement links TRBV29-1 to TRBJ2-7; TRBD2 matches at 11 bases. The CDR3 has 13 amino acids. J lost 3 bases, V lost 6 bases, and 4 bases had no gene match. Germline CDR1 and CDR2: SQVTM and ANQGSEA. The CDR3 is CSVPGTSGYEQYF. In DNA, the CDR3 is TGCAGCGTACCCGGGACTAGCGGCTACGAGCAGTACTTC.

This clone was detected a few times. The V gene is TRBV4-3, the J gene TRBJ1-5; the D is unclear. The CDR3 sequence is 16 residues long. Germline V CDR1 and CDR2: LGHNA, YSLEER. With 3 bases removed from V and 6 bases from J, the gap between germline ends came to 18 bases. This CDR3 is CASSQDPVGERQPQHF. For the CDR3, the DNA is TGCGCCAGCAGCCAGGACCCAGTCGGAGAACGTCAGCCCCAGCATTTT.

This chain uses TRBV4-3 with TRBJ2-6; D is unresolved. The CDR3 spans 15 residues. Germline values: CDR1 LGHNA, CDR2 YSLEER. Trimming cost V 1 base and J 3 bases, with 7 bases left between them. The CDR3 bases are TGCGCCAGCAGCCAAGTTTGGAATGGGGCCAACGTCCTGACTTTC. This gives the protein CASSQVWNGANVLTF.

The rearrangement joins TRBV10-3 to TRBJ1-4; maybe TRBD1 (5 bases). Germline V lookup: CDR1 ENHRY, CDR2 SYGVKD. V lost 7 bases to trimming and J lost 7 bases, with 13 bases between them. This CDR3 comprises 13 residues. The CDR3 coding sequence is TGTGCCATCACAGGGAGCGAGGGTGAAAAACTGTTTTTT. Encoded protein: CAITGSEGEKLFF.

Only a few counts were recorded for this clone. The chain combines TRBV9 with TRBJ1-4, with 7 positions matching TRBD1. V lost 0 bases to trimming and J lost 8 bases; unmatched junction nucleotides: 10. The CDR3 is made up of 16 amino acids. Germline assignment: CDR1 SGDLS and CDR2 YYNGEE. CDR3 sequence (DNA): TGTGCCAGCAGCGTAGAATGGGGACAGTCGGGAGAAAAACTGTTTTTT. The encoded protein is CASSVEWGQSGEKLFF.

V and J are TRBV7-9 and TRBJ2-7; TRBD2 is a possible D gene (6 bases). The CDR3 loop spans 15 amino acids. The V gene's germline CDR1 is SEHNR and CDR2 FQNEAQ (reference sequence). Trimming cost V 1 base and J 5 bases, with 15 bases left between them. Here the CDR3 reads CASSLVGTSPDEQYF. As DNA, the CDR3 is TGTGCCAGCAGCTTAGTTGGTACTAGCCCGGACGAGCAGTACTTC. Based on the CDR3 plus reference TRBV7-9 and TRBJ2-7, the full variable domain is DTGVSQNPRHKITKRGQNVTFRCDPISEHNRLYWYRQTLGQGPEFLTYFQNEAQLEKSRLLSDRFSAERPKGSFSTLEIQRTEQGDSAMYLCASSLVGTSPDEQYFGPGTRLTVT.

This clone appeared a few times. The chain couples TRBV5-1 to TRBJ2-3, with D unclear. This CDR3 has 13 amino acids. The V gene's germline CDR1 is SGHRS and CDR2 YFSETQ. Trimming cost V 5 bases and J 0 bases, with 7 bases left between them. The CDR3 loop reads CASSATSTDTQYF. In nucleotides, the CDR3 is TGCGCCAGCAGTGCAACTAGCACAGATACGCAGTATTTT.